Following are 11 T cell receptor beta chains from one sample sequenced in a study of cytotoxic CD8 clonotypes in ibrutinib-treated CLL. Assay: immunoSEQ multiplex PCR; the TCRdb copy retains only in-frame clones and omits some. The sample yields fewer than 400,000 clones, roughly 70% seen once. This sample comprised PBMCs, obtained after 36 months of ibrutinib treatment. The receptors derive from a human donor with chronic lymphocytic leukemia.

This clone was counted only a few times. The CDR3 DNA reads as TGTGCCAGCAGTGATCTCCAAGAGACCCAGTACTTC. As protein: CASSDLQETQYF. The V call is TRBV25-1, the J call TRBJ2-5; D unclear. Germline CDR1 is MGHDK and CDR2 is SYGVNS. V lost 3 bases and J lost 1, with 3 bases in between. CDR3 length: 12 amino acids. Full variable domain (rest looked up from reference TRBV25-1 and TRBJ2-5): EADIYQTPRYLVIGTGKKITLECSQTMGHDKMYWYQQDPGMELHLIHYSYGVNSTEKGDLSSESTVSRIRTEHFPLTLESARPSHTSQYLCASSDLQETQYFGPGTRLLVL.

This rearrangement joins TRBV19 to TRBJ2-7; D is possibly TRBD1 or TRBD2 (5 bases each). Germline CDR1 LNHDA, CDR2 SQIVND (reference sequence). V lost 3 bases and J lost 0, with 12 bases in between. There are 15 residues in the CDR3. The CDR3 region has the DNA TGTGCCAGTAGTATCCATCTGGGGGTCTCCTACGAGCAGTACTTC. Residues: CASSIHLGVSYEQYF.

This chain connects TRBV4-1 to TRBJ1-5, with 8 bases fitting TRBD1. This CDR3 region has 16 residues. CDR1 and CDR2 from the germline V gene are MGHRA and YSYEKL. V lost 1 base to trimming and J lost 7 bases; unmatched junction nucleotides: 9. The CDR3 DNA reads TGCGCCAGCAGCCAAGTGGCTGGACAGGGTTACCAGCCCCAGCATTTT. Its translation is CASSQVAGQGYQPQHF.

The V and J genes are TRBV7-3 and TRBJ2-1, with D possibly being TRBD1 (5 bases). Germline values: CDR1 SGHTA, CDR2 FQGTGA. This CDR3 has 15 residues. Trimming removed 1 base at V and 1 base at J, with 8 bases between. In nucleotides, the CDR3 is TGTGCCAGCAGCTTAAGGTCAGGGTCCTACAATGAGCAGTTCTTC. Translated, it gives CASSLRSGSYNEQFF.

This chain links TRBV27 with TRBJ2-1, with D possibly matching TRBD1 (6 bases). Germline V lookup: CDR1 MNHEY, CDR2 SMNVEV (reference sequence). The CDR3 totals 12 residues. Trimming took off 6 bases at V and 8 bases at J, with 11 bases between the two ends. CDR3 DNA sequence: TGTGCCAGCAGCCTTAGGGGGTATGAGCAGTTCTTC. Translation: CASSLRGYEQFF.

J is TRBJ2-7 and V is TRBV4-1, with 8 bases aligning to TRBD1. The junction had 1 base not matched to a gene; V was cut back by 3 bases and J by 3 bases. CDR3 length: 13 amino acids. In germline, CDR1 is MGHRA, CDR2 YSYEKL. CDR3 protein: CASSQDRVYEQYF. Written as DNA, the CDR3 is TGCGCCAGCAGCCAGGACAGGGTCTACGAGCAGTACTTC.

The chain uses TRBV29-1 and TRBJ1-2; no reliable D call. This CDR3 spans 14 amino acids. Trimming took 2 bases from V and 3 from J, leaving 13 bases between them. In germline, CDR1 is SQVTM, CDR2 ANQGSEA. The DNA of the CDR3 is TGCAGCGTTGAATTTTCGGGAGGCTACTATGGCTACACCTTC. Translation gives CSVEFSGGYYGYTF.

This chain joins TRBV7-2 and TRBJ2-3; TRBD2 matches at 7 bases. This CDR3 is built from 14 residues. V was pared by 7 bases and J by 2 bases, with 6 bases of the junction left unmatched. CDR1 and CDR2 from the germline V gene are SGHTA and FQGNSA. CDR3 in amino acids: CASIHRLATDTQYF. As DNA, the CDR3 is TGTGCCAGCATCCACAGACTAGCCACAGATACGCAGTATTTT. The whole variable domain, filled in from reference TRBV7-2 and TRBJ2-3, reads GAGVSQSPSNKVTEKGKDVELRCDPISGHTALYWYRQSLGQGLEFLIYFQGNSAPDKSGLPSDRFSAERTGGSVSTLTIQRTQQEDSAVYLCASIHRLATDTQYFGPGTRLTVL.

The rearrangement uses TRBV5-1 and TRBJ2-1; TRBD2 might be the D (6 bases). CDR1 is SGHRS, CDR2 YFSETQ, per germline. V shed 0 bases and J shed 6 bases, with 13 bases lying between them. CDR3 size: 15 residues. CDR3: CASSLVVGGGNEQFF. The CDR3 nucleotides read TGCGCCAGCAGCTTGGTGGTTGGGGGAGGCAATGAGCAGTTCTTC.

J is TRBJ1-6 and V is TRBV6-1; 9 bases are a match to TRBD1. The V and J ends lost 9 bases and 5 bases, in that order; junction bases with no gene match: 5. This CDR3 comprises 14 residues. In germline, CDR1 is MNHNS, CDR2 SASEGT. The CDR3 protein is CASSRDRDNSPLHF. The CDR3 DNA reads TGTGCCAGTAGCCGGGACAGGGATAATTCACCCCTCCACTTT.

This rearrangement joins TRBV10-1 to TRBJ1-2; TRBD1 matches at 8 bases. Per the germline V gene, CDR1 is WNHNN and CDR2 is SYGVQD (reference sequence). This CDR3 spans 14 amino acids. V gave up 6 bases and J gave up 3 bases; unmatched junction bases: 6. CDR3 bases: TGCGCCAGCAGCCGGACAGGGATCGACTATGGCTACACCTTC. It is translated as CASSRTGIDYGYTF.